This T cell receptor beta chain appears in the sequencing data of a study of shared clonotypes between healthy human individuals. The assay was immunoSEQ multiplex PCR, and TCRdb's table has in-frame clones only and misses some. The data hold 2 million to 2.5 million clones, with 85% to 95% observed a single time. The CDR3 spans 17 residues. The germline gives CDR1 SGHTA, CDR2 FQGNSA. Trimming took 5 bases from V and 0 from J; bases not matched to a gene: 10. The chain combines TRBV7-2 with TRBJ2-1; 7 bases match TRBD2. This TCR was sampled from a man younger than 30 in good health. Sequencing was done on a sample of naive CD4+ T cells sorted from blood. The subset is: CD45RA+ positively selected. The CDR3 region is CASSRGSGPSSYNEQFF. In nucleotides, the CDR3 is TGTGCCAGCAGCCGCGGTAGCGGGCCAAGCTCCTACAATGAGCAGTTCTTC.